A single sample gave rise to the 8 T cell receptor beta chains below, sequenced in a study of OX40 agonist ivuxolimab in advanced cancers. Method: immunoSEQ multiplex PCR; TCRdb's copy keeps in-frame clones and lacks some. The sample lists 90,000 to 130,000 clones; approximately 89% were seen once. Specimen: CD4+ or CD8+ T cells sorted from blood, collected in a trial of the OX40 agonist ivuxolimab. Every receptor here comes from an adult with an advanced solid tumor such as melanoma, head and neck, liver or kidney cancer.

The chain is built from TRBV5-6 and TRBJ1-6; maybe TRBD1 (5 bases). Germline V gene sequence: CDR1 SGHDT, CDR2 YYEEEE. This CDR3 has 14 amino acids. V was trimmed by 6 bases and J by 8 bases, leaving 15 bases between them. DNA for the CDR3: TGTGCCAGCATCCCGGGAGGGGCAGATTCACCCCTCCACTTT. This encodes CASIPGGADSPLHF.

The chain couples TRBV2 to TRBJ1-2; a possible D gene is TRBD1 (5 bases). CDR1 is SNHLY, CDR2 FYNNEI, per germline. V shed 5 bases and J shed 3 bases, with 13 bases lying between them. This CDR3 spans 14 amino acids. The CDR3: CASSSQGVDYGYTF. The CDR3 DNA reads TGTGCCAGCAGTAGTCAGGGAGTTGACTATGGCTACACCTTC.

To note about this clone: The sample holds other DNA sequences that translate to the same CDR3. The chain joins TRBV4-2 to TRBJ2-5; D is perhaps TRBD1 (6 bases). Germline-derived CDR1 and CDR2 are LGHNA and YNFKEQ. V dropped 4 bases and J dropped 1 base, with 7 bases sitting between them. This CDR3 is 13 amino acids long. For the CDR3, the DNA is TGTGCCAGCAGCCCCAGGGGCCAAGAGACCCAGTACTTC. Protein product: CASSPRGQETQYF.

The V gene is TRBV6-6, the J gene TRBJ1-2; the match to TRBD1 covers 8 bases. The germline V gene encodes CDR1 MNHNY and CDR2 SVGAGI (reference sequence). The CDR3 has 14 residues. With V trimmed by 6 bases and J by 3 bases, 6 bases remained unmatched. As DNA, the CDR3 is TGTGCCAGCAGCATGCAGGGGGCTGACTATGGCTACACCTTC. It translates to CASSMQGADYGYTF.

A few counts support this clone. The rearrangement uses TRBV29-1 and TRBJ1-2, with 10 bases identical to TRBD1. V dropped 6 bases and J dropped 6; count of bases not matched to a gene: 10. CDR1 SQVTM and CDR2 ANQGSEA come from the germline V gene. The CDR3 length is 14 residues. The CDR3 is CSVGGTGVRDGYTF. Here the CDR3 DNA reads TGCAGCGTGGGGGGGACAGGGGTGAGAGATGGCTACACCTTC.

The V call is TRBV6-5, the J call TRBJ2-2, with D tentatively TRBD2 (5 bases). This CDR3 contains 16 residues. Trimming removed 4 bases at V and 0 bases at J, with 12 bases between. The germline gives CDR1 MNHEY, CDR2 SVGAGI. Written as DNA, the CDR3 is TGTGCCAGCAGTTCCCTAGCCCAGGCGAACACCGGGGAGCTGTTTTTT. Its protein product is CASSSLAQANTGELFF.

This clone came up a few times. The gene calls are TRBV29-1 and TRBJ2-7; no reliable D call. V was trimmed by 1 base and J by 3 bases, leaving 10 bases between them. The CDR3 is 13 amino acids. Germline CDR1 SQVTM, CDR2 ANQGSEA. The CDR3: CSVEGQFVYEQYF. CDR3 sequence (DNA): TGCAGCGTTGAAGGGCAGTTCGTCTACGAGCAGTACTTC.

This chain connects TRBV19 to TRBJ2-1, with 7 bases lining up with TRBD1. The CDR3 is 14 residues long. From germline, CDR1 is LNHDA and CDR2 SQIVND (reference sequence). Trimming took 3 bases from V and 2 from J; bases not matched to a gene: 1. The CDR3 nucleotides are TGTGCCAGTAGTATCCAGGGGGCCTACAATGAGCAGTTCTTC. Protein product: CASSIQGAYNEQFF.